Following are 22 T cell receptor beta chains from one sample sequenced in a study of T cell responses to AZD1222 COVID-19 vaccine. Sequencing used immunoSEQ multiplex PCR; TCRdb keeps in-frame clones, though not all of them. Among about 70,000 clones listed, roughly 85% were seen once. The sequencing here drew on peripheral blood, taken on day 0 of AZD1222 vaccination. These receptors were obtained from an adult in good health.

This clone was detected only a few times. The J gene is TRBJ2-1, the V gene TRBV7-9, with TRBD2 matching 7 bases. Germline lookup yields CDR1 SEHNR and CDR2 FQNEAQ (reference sequence). V shed 5 bases, J shed 10 bases, and the junction held 5 bases outside the gene matches. This CDR3 has 12 amino acids. CDR3 amino acids: CASSRDYREQFF. CDR3 DNA: TGTGCCAGCAGCAGGGACTATAGGGAGCAGTTCTTC.

This chain joins TRBV24-1 and TRBJ2-7; 7 bases align to TRBD1. The V segment lost 5 bases and the J segment 4 bases; nucleotides outside the gene matches: 4. The CDR3 is 13 amino acids. CDR1 and CDR2 from the germline V gene are KGHDR and SFDVKD. CDR3 DNA: TGTGCCACCAGTGCCCGACAGGGATACGAGCAGTACTTC. Translated: CATSARQGYEQYF.

CDR3 coding DNA: TGTGCCAGCAGTTCTCTTCAGGGGGCCCCATATGGCTACACCTTC. Encoded protein: CASSSLQGAPYGYTF. The chain carries TRBV6-5 and TRBJ1-2; 8 bases are a match to TRBD1. The CDR3 totals 15 residues. Germline V gene data show CDR1 as MNHEY and CDR2 as SVGAGI. Trimming cost V 4 bases and J 5 bases; bases outside gene matches: 9.

This clone was detected only a few times. CDR3 region: CASSLPGGEGTGELFF. The CDR3 nucleotides are TGTGCCAGCAGCCTCCCGGGAGGTGAAGGCACCGGGGAGCTGTTTTTT. The chain carries TRBV14 and TRBJ2-2; 7 nucleotides line up with TRBD2. There are 16 residues in the CDR3. Germline values: CDR1 SGHDN, CDR2 FVKESK. The J segment lost 4 bases and the V segment lost 4 bases, leaving 9 bases of the junction unmatched. The entire variable domain, with the rest obtained from reference TRBV14 and TRBJ2-2, is as follows: EAGVTQFPSHSVIEKGQTVTLRCDPISGHDNLYWYRRVMGKEIKFLLHFVKESKQDESGMPNNRFLAERTGGTYSTLKVQPAELEDSGVYFCASSLPGGEGTGELFFGEGSRLTVL.

The chain has TRBV30 and TRBJ1-6, with a tentative D call TRBD1 (5 bases). The CDR3 sequence is 14 residues long. From germline, CDR1 is GTSNPN and CDR2 SVGIG (reference sequence). Trimming pared 7 bases from V and 5 bases from J, leaving 15 bases between. The CDR3 DNA reads as TGTGCCTATTCCGGGACTGGGAATAATTCACCCCTCCACTTT. Protein: CAYSGTGNNSPLHF.

This clone has only a few counts. The rearrangement links TRBV7-9 to TRBJ2-7; 11 nucleotides agree with TRBD1. The CDR3 runs 13 residues. The germline V gene encodes CDR1 SEHNR and CDR2 FQNEAQ (reference sequence). V lost 5 bases and J lost 4; bases outside the gene matches: 1. CDR3 sequence reads: CASSGQGAYEQYF. For the CDR3, the DNA is TGTGCCAGCAGCGGACAGGGGGCGTACGAGCAGTACTTC.

This clone was picked up one time. The CDR3 sequence: CASSLAGRLNTGELFF. As DNA, the CDR3 is TGCGCCAGCAGCTTGGCCGGTAGACTGAACACCGGGGAGCTGTTTTTT. The chain employs TRBV5-1 and TRBJ2-2; D is uncertain. The CDR3 is 16 residues long. Trimming took off 0 bases at V and 1 base at J, with 10 bases between the two ends. The V gene's germline CDR1 is SGHRS and CDR2 YFSETQ. The variable domain in full, completed from reference TRBV5-1 and TRBJ2-2, reads KAGVTQTPRYLIKTRGQQVTLSCSPISGHRSVSWYQQTPGQGLQFLFEYFSETQRNKGNFPGRFSGRQFSNSRSEMNVSTLELGDSALYLCASSLAGRLNTGELFFGEGSRLTVL.

V and J are TRBV6-5 and TRBJ1-2, with unresolved D. This CDR3 spans 13 amino acids. V was shortened by 2 bases and J by 7 bases, with 11 bases between the two germline ends. The V gene's germline CDR1 is MNHEY and CDR2 SVGAGI. CDR3 coding DNA: TGTGCCAGCAGTTACGACCCAGGTCTTGGCTACACCTTC. Protein product: CASSYDPGLGYTF.

The V call is TRBV29-1, the J call TRBJ2-1; 11 bases match TRBD2. V shed 8 bases and J 6 bases; nucleotides not matched to a gene: 6. The CDR3 loop spans 13 amino acids. Per the germline V gene, CDR1 is SQVTM and CDR2 is ANQGSEA. In nucleotides, the CDR3 is TGCAGCCACTATAGCGGGAGGGGCAATGAGCAGTTCTTC. Translation: CSHYSGRGNEQFF.

J is TRBJ2-2 and V is TRBV6-5; D is possibly TRBD1 (5 bases). Germline loops: CDR1 MNHEY, CDR2 SVGAGI. This CDR3 has 13 residues. The V end was cut by 5 bases, the J end by 11 bases, with 15 bases between. In DNA, the CDR3 is TGTGCCAGCAGTACGACCAAGGGGATCGAGCTGTTTTTT. Residues: CASSTTKGIELFF.

DNA for the CDR3: TGCAGTGCTAGTGTTGGACTAGCGCAAGAGACCCAGTACTTC. As protein: CSASVGLAQETQYF. The gene calls are TRBV20-1 and TRBJ2-5; 9 nucleotides agree with TRBD2. The CDR3 runs to 14 residues. Per germline, CDR1 DFQATT and CDR2 SNEGSKA (reference sequence). V was clipped by 3 bases and J by 2 bases; unmatched bases: 4.

J is TRBJ1-2 and V is TRBV7-2, with TRBD1 identical over 8 bases. V was clipped by 4 bases and J by 4 bases; unmatched bases: 11. CDR3 length: 16 amino acids. Germline V gives CDR1 SGHTA, CDR2 FQGNSA. Here the CDR3 reads CASSSGQGGPRYGYTF. The CDR3 coding sequence is TGTGCCAGCAGCTCCGGACAGGGAGGGCCTCGCTATGGCTACACCTTC.

The chain couples TRBV5-1 to TRBJ1-2; TRBD1 might be the D (6 bases). This CDR3 contains 14 residues. Germline V gene lookup returns CDR1 SGHRS and CDR2 YFSETQ. Trimming took off 4 bases at V and 6 bases at J, with 16 bases between the two ends. CDR3 in amino acids: CASSPLGGKDGYTF. Here the CDR3 DNA reads TGCGCCAGCAGCCCCCTTGGGGGCAAGGATGGCTACACCTTC. Full variable domain (remainder filled in from reference TRBV5-1 and TRBJ1-2): KAGVTQTPRYLIKTRGQQVTLSCSPISGHRSVSWYQQTPGQGLQFLFEYFSETQRNKGNFPGRFSGRQFSNSRSEMNVSTLELGDSALYLCASSPLGGKDGYTFGSGTRLTVV.

This rearrangement joins TRBV3-1 (or the pseudogene TRBV3-2) to TRBJ2-5; 7 bases align to TRBD2. Looked up from germline, CDR1 is LGHDT and CDR2 is YNNKEL (reference sequence). The CDR3 runs to 12 residues. With V trimmed by 4 bases and J by 5 bases, 1 base remained unmatched. The CDR3 sequence: CASSPGGETQYF. Here the CDR3 DNA reads TGTGCCAGCAGCCCCGGGGGGGAGACCCAGTACTTC.

This clone has a single count. The rearrangement uses TRBV7-8 and TRBJ2-7; tentative D call: TRBD2 (6 bases). V was shortened by 1 base and J by 2 bases, with 6 bases between the two germline ends. The CDR3 is 13 amino acids. Per the germline V gene, CDR1 is SGHVS and CDR2 is FQNEAQ. This CDR3 reads CASSLGEAYEQYF. CDR3 sequence (DNA): TGTGCCAGCAGCTTAGGGGAGGCCTACGAGCAGTACTTC.

This clone was seen a few times. J is TRBJ1-2 and V is TRBV7-8, with D possibly being TRBD1 (6 bases). The CDR3 consists of 18 residues. V was pared by 3 bases and J by 4 bases, with 24 bases between. Germline V gene lookup returns CDR1 SGHVS and CDR2 FQNEAQ. The CDR3 sequence: CASSLDLSRTAPGYGYTF. In DNA form, the CDR3 reads TGTGCCAGCAGCTTGGACCTCTCCAGGACAGCACCAGGCTATGGCTACACCTTC.

This clone was detected once. V is TRBV4-2 and J is TRBJ1-1, with D possibly TRBD1 on 5 matching bases. Germline CDR1 LGHNA, CDR2 YNFKEQ. Trimming pared 1 base from V and 7 bases from J, leaving 16 bases between. This CDR3 region has 15 residues. CDR3 loop: CASSQGLGGNYEAFF. The DNA of the CDR3 is TGTGCCAGCAGCCAAGGTTTGGGGGGTAATTATGAAGCTTTCTTT.

A single count supports this clone. The chain recombines TRBV2 with TRBJ1-1; 7 bases line up with TRBD1. With V trimmed by 3 bases and J by 10 bases, 5 bases remained unmatched. Germline lookup yields CDR1 SNHLY and CDR2 FYNNEI. CDR3 size: 12 residues. CDR3 amino acids: CASSESRGGAFF. The CDR3 nucleotides read TGTGCCAGCAGTGAGTCCAGGGGGGGAGCTTTCTTT.

The chain combines TRBV4-1 with TRBJ1-3; 7 nucleotides agree with TRBD1. The V and J ends lost 1 base and 2 bases, in that order; junction bases with no gene match: 5. Germline values: CDR1 MGHRA, CDR2 YSYEKL. The CDR3 runs 16 residues. In DNA form, the CDR3 reads TGCGCCAGCAGCCAAGGGGGGACAGTAGCTGGAAACACCATATATTTT. Encoded protein: CASSQGGTVAGNTIYF.

This chain joins TRBV7-2 and TRBJ1-5, with 10 bases aligning to TRBD1. CDR3 length equals 16 residues. V gave up 3 bases and J gave up 6 bases; unmatched junction bases: 8. CDR1 and CDR2 (germline): SGHTA, FQGNSA. DNA for the CDR3: TGTGCCAGCAGCTTCGCCGGGACAGGGGTCGGTCAGCCCCAGCATTTT. Amino acid sequence: CASSFAGTGVGQPQHF.

The chain links TRBV19 to TRBJ1-3; possibly TRBD1 for D (6 bases). Per germline, CDR1 LNHDA and CDR2 SQIVND (reference sequence). V was trimmed by 5 bases and J by 2 bases, leaving 13 bases between them. The length of the CDR3 is 15 residues. The CDR3: CASSFNQGTGNTIYF. As DNA, the CDR3 is TGTGCCAGTAGTTTTAACCAGGGGACTGGAAACACCATATATTTT.

V gene TRBV7-9 combines with J gene TRBJ1-2; D not resolved. The V gene lost 1 base and the J gene lost 5 bases, with 11 bases spanning the gap. The V gene's germline CDR1 is SEHNR and CDR2 FQNEAQ (reference sequence). The CDR3 runs to 14 residues. CDR3 nucleotides: TGTGCCAGCAGCTTAGGGGAGATGGGATATGGCTACACCTTC. This translates into CASSLGEMGYGYTF.